The 2 T cell receptor beta chains below were found in one sample sequenced in a study of T cell changes during pregnancy in multiple sclerosis. Produced via immunoSEQ multiplex PCR; TCRdb's table is partial and in-frame only. The sample holds 90,000 to 120,000 clones, around 90% seen once. The material sequenced was peripheral blood, taken in the third trimester of pregnancy. The source is a female donor in good health, enrolled as a control in a pregnancy study.

The gene calls are TRBV7-3 and TRBJ2-1; 15 bases map to TRBD2. CDR1 and CDR2 from the germline V gene are SGHTA and FQGTGA. Trimming at V came to 5 bases and at J to 7 bases, leaving 9 bases not matched to a gene. The CDR3 covers 17 residues. CDR3 sequence reads: CASSLWTSGGGFNEQFF. CDR3 nucleotides: TGTGCCAGCAGCCTCTGGACTAGCGGGGGGGGTTTTAATGAGCAGTTCTTC.

This chain links TRBV5-1 with TRBJ2-1; 10 bases agree with TRBD2. This CDR3 has 15 amino acids. V dropped 4 bases and J dropped 3; count of bases not matched to a gene: 4. Germline V CDR1 and CDR2: SGHRS, YFSETQ. CDR3: CASSRIAGGYNEQFF. The CDR3, as DNA: TGCGCCAGCAGCCGTATAGCGGGGGGCTACAATGAGCAGTTCTTC.